Included here is one TCR beta chain sequence, with context. This clonotype has ten or more counts. This receptor's antigen is unknown. No base-level quality is on record; no much larger clone is a single base apart. The treatment or condition label here, explained by the study, means: live attenuated yellow fever vaccine strain. Two biological replicates of bulk PBMCs were collected at each blood-draw timepoint. PBMCs were isolated from peripheral blood using a standard Ficoll-Paque protocol. TriZol was used to extract RNA from bulk PBMCs, from CD4 and CD8 fractions, and from dextramer-positive and dextramer-negative fractions. These data are taken from a study of T cells after yellow fever vaccination (dated by TCRdb to between 2017 and 2020). Regarding the study in general: Libraries from fractions with low cell numbers were prepared with the SMART-Seq v4 Ultra Low Input RNA kit. To follow T-cell clones before and after primary and booster YFV17D yellow fever vaccination, bulk TCR alpha and beta repertoires were sequenced over time. Two healthy male donors made up the cohort, one aged 18 to 30 years and the other aged 30 to 40 years. Blood samples were taken at several timepoints before and after primary and secondary immunization, and bulk PBMC replicates and cell subsets were isolated. The study at large found these results: Computational filtering was required because FACS-sorted repertoires could contain abundant contaminating clonotypes from the bulk population. The study included only a couple of donors, which limits how far the findings can be generalized. Compared with the primary T-cell response, the secondary T-cell response was faster but weaker, reaching its peak on day 5 rather than on day 15. After the booster, most of the clones that had expanded following primary vaccination were detected again (almost 98% of CD4 and around 87% of CD8), which suggests that memory was broadly maintained. A small fraction of clonotypes showed up in both the CD4 and CD8 compartments, probably as a result of convergent recombination.

Sequencing instrument: Illumina NovaSeq 6000. TCR cDNA was synthesized by 5'RACE template switching, through which a universal primer site and unique molecular identifiers were introduced. Priming of cDNA synthesis was performed from both the TCR alpha and TCR beta constant segments. Library amplification used two PCR steps, and the second PCR step added sample barcodes and sequencing adapters. Libraries were sequenced on Illumina HiSeq 2500 (2x100 bp) or NovaSeq (2x150 bp). From the authors' description of their analysis: Demultiplexing of reads and collapsing into UMI consensus sequences were performed with MIGEC, and V(D)J alignment was carried out with MiXCR. Vaccine-responding clonotypes were identified with edgeR using replicate PBMC samples, with FDR below 0.01 and a log2 fold change above 5 up to day 15 being required. Bulk clonotypes were assigned CD4 or CD8 identity according to which sequenced CD4 or CD8 repertoire held them at higher abundance. TCRdb handled the public reads itself, with Q25 trimming in fastp and clone calling in MiXCR, and kept productive beta chains. Rows are combined by CDR3 protein, so each entry shows the most common genes and DNA. These V and J calls are TCRdb output, not the study's own analysis. This sample holds just over 300,000 distinct CDR3 sequences; more than 3% were observed only once. The top ten clones comprise roughly a quarter of the sample.

Via the germline V gene, CDR1 is LGHNA and CDR2 YNFKEQ. At the junction V is shortened by 0 bases and J by 7 bases, with 12 bases in between. Spanning cysteine to phenylalanine, the CDR3 consists of 14 amino acids. The read is trimmed to its CDR3 DNA, 42 bases read in frame from base 1. Sequencing used PBMCs, obtained on the day of the yellow fever booster vaccination. Rearrangement joined TRBV4-2 to TRBJ1-2, with an unclear D gene assignment. The sequence was obtained from a man aged 18 to 30 who received the YFV17D yellow fever vaccine. The CDR3 protein is CASSQENADGGYTF. The DNA sequence reads TGTGCCAGCAGCCAAGAGAACGCGGACGGTGGCTACACCTTC.